The rows below give T cell receptor beta chains drawn from one sample of a study of cytomegalovirus exposure and HLA in healthy donors. Produced via immunoSEQ multiplex PCR; TCRdb's table is partial and in-frame only. The table shows some 130,000 clones, with approximately 94% occurring only once. The source material was PBMCs. These receptors were collected from a man aged 18 to 29 in good health and CMV-seropositive. CDR3s include the opening cysteine and the closing phenylalanine or tryptophan. A D gene is named only where the DNA matches it firmly. The size entry is marked missing in some rows and otherwise reads once, few, many or a size class.

J | D | V | size | DNA | CDR3
TRBJ1-2 | TRBD1 | TRBV6-1 | - | TGTGCCAGCGGGGGACAGATCTATGGCTACACCTTC | CASGGQIYGYTF
TRBJ1-1 | TRBD1 | TRBV27 | - | TGTGCCAGCAGTTTCCGGGACAGCCCGAACACTGAAGCTTTCTTT | CASSFRDSPNTEAFF
TRBJ2-3 | TRBD1 | TRBV2 | - | TGTGCCAGCATCCGGGACAGGGGAACAGATACGCAGTATTTT | CASIRDRGTDTQYF
TRBJ2-3 | - | TRBV21-1 | - | TGTGCCAGAGAAGGACAGGGAAGCACAGATACGCAGTATTTT | CAREGQGSTDTQYF
TRBJ2-4 | - | TRBV28 | - | TGTGCCAGCACCAAGCGGAATAGCAAGAACATTCAGTACTTC | CASTKRNSKNIQYF
TRBJ1-1 | - | TRBV27 | - | TGTGCCAGCACCCGGGCGGGGAAGAACACTGAAGCTTTCTTT | CASTRAGKNTEAFF
TRBJ1-1 | TRBD1 | TRBV7-9 | - | TGTGCCAGCAGCCTAGACAGGGGGACTGAAGCTTTCTTT | CASSLDRGTEAFF
TRBJ1-1 | TRBD1 | TRBV6-1 | - | TGTGCCAGCAGTCGAATCTCAGGGGGTGGCACTGAAGCTTTCTTT | CASSRISGGGTEAFF
TRBJ2-2 | TRBD2 | TRBV5-4 | - | TGTGCCAGCCGAGCCGGGACTAGCGACACCGGGGAGCTGTTTTTT | CASRAGTSDTGELFF
TRBJ2-7 | - | TRBV27 | - | TGTGCCAGCAGTTTATCGATGGTCCGGGACTTTTCCTACGAGCAGTACTTC | CASSLSMVRDFSYEQYF
TRBJ1-5 | - | TRBV5-8 | few | TGTGCCAGCAGCTTGTATCGGGGACAGCCCCAGCATTTT | CASSLYRGQPQHF
TRBJ1-1 | - | TRBV19 | - | TGTGCCAGTAGTATAGTGGCCGGGAGCGACACTGAAGCTTTCTTT | CASSIVAGSDTEAFF
TRBJ1-1 | TRBD1 | TRBV4-1 | - | TGCGCCAGCAGCCAAGATAACGTCGGGACAGGGATGAACACTGAAGCTTTCTTT | CASSQDNVGTGMNTEAFF
TRBJ2-7 | TRBD1 | TRBV27 | - | TGTGCCAGCAGTTCTAGGACAGGGGCGGCCTACGAGCAGTACTTC | CASSSRTGAAYEQYF
TRBJ2-1 | - | TRBV14 | - | TGTGCCAGCAGCCATGCGGGAAGCAATGAGCAGTTCTTC | CASSHAGSNEQFF
TRBJ2-2 | - | TRBV11-2 | - | TGTGCCAGCAGCTTAGATCTCGCCGGGGAGCTGTTTTTT | CASSLDLAGELFF
TRBJ2-3 | TRBD2 | TRBV28 | - | TGTGCCAGCAGGGGCCTAGGGACTAGCGGGGGCACAGATACGCAGTATTTT | CASRGLGTSGGTDTQYF
TRBJ1-1 | - | TRBV28 | - | TGTGCCAGCAGTTGGCCAAGCACTGAAGCTTTCTTT | CASSWPSTEAFF
TRBJ1-2 | TRBD1 | TRBV29-1 | - | TGCAGCGGCGGGGGGACCGGGACAGTCGGCTACACCTTC | CSGGGTGTVGYTF
TRBJ2-1 | - | TRBV27 | - | TGTGCCAGCAATATTAGGGCAGGGTATTCCTACAATGAGCAGTTCTTC | CASNIRAGYSYNEQFF
TRBJ2-2 | - | TRBV5-1 | - | TGCGCCAGCAGCTTGGTTCTATCGAACACCGGGGAGCTGTTTTTT | CASSLVLSNTGELFF
TRBJ1-5 | - | TRBV15 | - | TGTGCCACCAGCTCCCGGAGTATTGATCAGCCCCAGCATTTT | CATSSRSIDQPQHF
TRBJ1-5 | TRBD1 | TRBV19 | once | TGTGCCAGTAGCCGGGACAGGAATCAGCCCCAGCATTTT | CASSRDRNQPQHF
TRBJ2-3 | TRBD2 | TRBV5-1 | once | TGCGCCAGCAGCTTGGGTATTAGCGGGAGCACAGATACGCAGTATTTT | CASSLGISGSTDTQYF
TRBJ1-5 | TRBD1 | TRBV2 | - | TGTGCCAGCAGCGGGACAGGAGCGCATAGCAATCAGCCCCAGCATTTT | CASSGTGAHSNQPQHF
TRBJ1-6 | - | TRBV5-1 | - | TGCGCCAGCAGACTTAATCCCAATACGGGTAATTCACCCCTCCACTTT | CASRLNPNTGNSPLHF
TRBJ2-1 | - | TRBV5-4 | - | TGTGCCAGCAGCCCCACGTGGGGAGAGGGTAATGAGCAGTTCTTC | CASSPTWGEGNEQFF
TRBJ1-4 | TRBD1 | TRBV7-9 | - | TGTGCCAGCAGCCCCGGGACAGGGAATGAAAAACTGTTTTTT | CASSPGTGNEKLFF
TRBJ1-5 | - | TRBV5-1 | - | TGCGCCAGCAGAAGGGACATTAGCAATCAGCCCCAGCATTTT | CASRRDISNQPQHF
TRBJ2-5 | - | TRBV7-9 | - | TGTGCCAGCAGCTTAGCGCCTGACATCGAAGAGACCCAGTACTTC | CASSLAPDIEETQYF
TRBJ2-2 | - | TRBV9 | few | TGTGCCAGCAGCGCCCGACCTAAGACGGCTAGCAGGAACACCGGGGAGCTGTTTTTT | CASSARPKTASRNTGELFF